The 29 T cell receptor beta chains reported below all come from one sample, sequenced in a study of T cell changes during pregnancy in multiple sclerosis. Profiling relied on immunoSEQ multiplex PCR, and the TCRdb table lists in-frame clones only, not all of them. The table has about 70,000 clones, roughly 94% seen once; the top ten hold about 0.5%. The starting material was peripheral blood, obtained in the third trimester of pregnancy. These receptors were obtained from a female donor with multiple sclerosis, enrolled in a pregnancy study.

The chain recombines TRBV5-6 with TRBJ1-5, with 7 bases matching TRBD1. The CDR3 contains 15 residues. Germline assignment: CDR1 SGHDT and CDR2 YYEEEE. J gave up 0 bases and V 3 bases, and 3 bases lay outside the gene matches. CDR3 protein: CASSSRTGSNQPQHF. CDR3 nucleotide sequence: TGTGCCAGCAGCTCCCGGACAGGTAGCAATCAGCCCCAGCATTTT.

This chain connects TRBV5-6 to TRBJ2-1; D possibly corresponds to TRBD2 (6 bases). This CDR3 has 16 amino acids. The germline gives CDR1 SGHDT, CDR2 YYEEEE. V lost 3 bases to trimming and J lost 0 bases, with 13 bases between them. The CDR3 DNA reads as TGTGCCAGCAGCTCCGTGACTAGTGTCTCCTACAATGAGCAGTTCTTC. Translated, it gives CASSSVTSVSYNEQFF.

This chain uses TRBV4-1 with TRBJ1-2; no firm D call. Per the germline V gene, CDR1 is MGHRA and CDR2 is YSYEKL. Trimming stripped 1 base from V and 4 bases from J, with 13 bases between. The CDR3 is made up of 15 amino acids. This CDR3 reads CASSQVGATPYGYTF. CDR3 bases: TGCGCCAGCAGCCAAGTCGGAGCTACCCCCTATGGCTACACCTTC.

The chain links TRBV7-2 to TRBJ2-1; 11 bases agree with TRBD1. Germline CDR1 reads SGHTA; CDR2 reads FQGNSA. CDR3 size: 15 residues. V shed 6 bases, J shed 6 bases, and the junction held 7 bases outside the gene matches. The CDR3 DNA reads TGTGCCAGCAGGCTCCCCGGGACAGGGGGCAATGAGCAGTTCTTC. Translation: CASRLPGTGGNEQFF.

This clone was picked up one time. The chain links TRBV19 to TRBJ2-1, with 7 bases fitting TRBD1. Germline lookup yields CDR1 LNHDA and CDR2 SQIVND (reference sequence). With 5 bases clipped from V and 5 bases from J, the junction kept 6 bases outside the gene matches. This CDR3 is built from 14 residues. This chain's CDR3 is CASSLRTGDNEQFF. The CDR3 DNA follows: TGTGCCAGTAGTCTGCGGACAGGTGACAATGAGCAGTTCTTC.

The genes are TRBV7-2 and TRBJ1-2, with 8 bases that match TRBD1. CDR1 SGHTA and CDR2 FQGNSA come from the germline V gene. The CDR3 spans 13 residues. V shed 3 bases and J 3 bases; nucleotides not matched to a gene: 0. The chain's CDR3 is CASSLDRDYGYTF. Here the CDR3 DNA reads TGTGCCAGCAGCTTGGACAGGGACTATGGCTACACCTTC. Drawing the rest from reference TRBV7-2 and TRBJ1-2, the complete variable domain is GAGVSQSPSNKVTEKGKDVELRCDPISGHTALYWYRQSLGQGLEFLIYFQGNSAPDKSGLPSDRFSAERTGGSVSTLTIQRTQQEDSAVYLCASSLDRDYGYTFGSGTRLTVV.

The V gene is TRBV27, the J gene TRBJ2-1; 10 nucleotides agree with TRBD1. V was pared by 0 bases and J by 14 bases, with 7 bases of the junction left unmatched. The CDR3 spans 14 residues. Germline lookup yields CDR1 MNHEY and CDR2 SMNVEV (reference sequence). Here the CDR3 reads CASSLSRDRGREFF. CDR3 in DNA: TGTGCCAGCAGTTTATCCCGGGACAGGGGTAGGGAGTTCTTC.

The CDR3 reads CASSLMRNRSPLHF. In DNA, the CDR3 is TGTGCCAGCAGCTTGATGCGAAACCGTTCACCCCTCCACTTT. The rearrangement links TRBV5-8 to TRBJ1-6; D call uncertain. The length of the CDR3 is 14 residues. Deletions cut 1 base from V and 9 bases from J, with 11 bases between. Germline CDR1 reads SGHTS; CDR2 reads YDEGEE.

The chain combines TRBV18 with TRBJ1-1; a weak D match, TRBD1 (6 bases). CDR1 KGHSH and CDR2 LQKENI come from the germline V gene. The CDR3 spans 15 residues. Deletions cut 0 bases from V and 0 bases from J, with 8 bases between. The CDR3 DNA reads TGTGCCAGCTCACCACCTACAGGGATGAACACTGAAGCTTTCTTT. As protein: CASSPPTGMNTEAFF.

This clone was found once. The chain couples TRBV11-2 to TRBJ1-3, with D perhaps matching TRBD1 (5 bases). The CDR3 is 13 amino acids. Germline values: CDR1 SGHAT, CDR2 FQNNGV. V was cut by 0 bases and J by 8 bases, with 8 bases left in between. For the CDR3, the DNA is TGTGCCAGCAGCTTAGATCGGGGGGACACCATATATTTT. Its protein is CASSLDRGDTIYF. Full variable domain (outside the CDR3, taken from reference TRBV11-2 and TRBJ1-3): EAGVAQSPRYKIIEKRQSVAFWCNPISGHATLYWYQQILGQGPKLLIQFQNNGVVDDSQLPKDRFSAERLKGVDSTLKIQPAKLEDSAVYLCASSLDRGDTIYFGEGSWLTVV.

The V call is TRBV5-4, the J call TRBJ2-7; D gene uncertain. This CDR3 spans 14 amino acids. Trimming stripped 4 bases from V and 2 bases from J, with 13 bases between. Germline CDR1 and CDR2: SGHNT and YYREEE (reference sequence). CDR3 amino acids: CASSPDTVTYEQYF. The CDR3 DNA follows: TGTGCCAGCAGCCCAGACACCGTTACCTACGAGCAGTACTTC.

J is TRBJ2-3 and V is TRBV7-9; 12 bases align to TRBD2. CDR1 and CDR2 (germline): SEHNR, FQNEAQ (reference sequence). The CDR3 has 16 residues. The V and J ends lost 5 bases and 5 bases, in that order; junction bases with no gene match: 8. The CDR3, as DNA: TGTGCCAGCAGCCCCCCTAGCGGGGGGGTGAGAGATACGCAGTATTTT. Amino acids: CASSPPSGGVRDTQYF.

The chain recombines TRBV15 with TRBJ2-7, with 7 bases identical to TRBD1. This CDR3 is built from 15 residues. From germline, CDR1 is LNHNV and CDR2 YYDKDF (reference sequence). The V segment lost 0 bases and the J segment 1 base; nucleotides outside the gene matches: 3. The CDR3 bases are TGTGCCACCAGCAGAGACCGGGACAGTTCCTACGAGCAGTACTTC. It yields the protein CATSRDRDSSYEQYF.

The chain has TRBV7-9 and TRBJ1-2; 8 bases agree with TRBD1. Unmatched junction bases numbered 9, after V lost 1 base and J lost 5 bases. Germline values: CDR1 SEHNR, CDR2 FQNEAQ (reference sequence). CDR3 length: 16 amino acids. The CDR3: CASSLGIGQGAYGYTF. DNA of the CDR3: TGTGCCAGCAGCTTAGGGATCGGGCAGGGGGCGTATGGCTACACCTTC.

The J gene is TRBJ1-2, the V gene TRBV11-2, with D maybe TRBD1 (5 bases). Trimming pared 1 base from V and 7 bases from J, leaving 13 bases between. CDR3 size: 14 residues. Germline values: CDR1 SGHAT, CDR2 FQNNGV. CDR3 residues: CASSLGLGGGGYTF. The CDR3 DNA follows: TGTGCCAGCAGCTTAGGTCTGGGGGGGGGTGGCTACACCTTC.

The chain recombines TRBV11-2 with TRBJ1-5; D unclear. V lost 0 bases and J lost 5, with 8 bases in between. Looked up from germline, CDR1 is SGHAT and CDR2 is FQNNGV. The CDR3 is 14 residues long. The CDR3: CASSLDGSHQPQHF. CDR3 bases: TGTGCCAGCAGCTTAGATGGGAGCCATCAGCCCCAGCATTTT.

The chain is built from TRBV6-5 and TRBJ1-1, with D maybe TRBD1 (6 bases). V gave up 6 bases and J gave up 8 bases, with 13 bases separating them. Germline values: CDR1 MNHEY, CDR2 SVGAGI. The CDR3 sequence is 12 residues long. CDR3 nucleotides: TGTGCCAGCAGCCGGGGACACGCAGAAGCTTTCTTT. Residues: CASSRGHAEAFF.

The chain recombines TRBV7-3 with TRBJ2-2, with 8 bases identical to TRBD2. The CDR3 contains 15 residues. Germline V CDR1 and CDR2: SGHTA, FQGTGA. V shed 4 bases, J shed 4 bases, and the junction held 5 bases outside the gene matches. The CDR3 DNA reads TGTGCCAGCAGCTCGGCGGGGGGTTCCACCGGGGAGCTGTTTTTT. Its translation is CASSSAGGSTGELFF. The whole variable domain, remainder taken from reference TRBV7-3 and TRBJ2-2, is GAGVSQTPSNKVTEKGKYVELRCDPISGHTALYWYRQSLGQGPEFLIYFQGTGAADDSGLPNDRFFAVRPEGSVSTLKIQRTERGDSAVYLCASSSAGGSTGELFFGEGSRLTVL.

J is TRBJ2-2 and V is TRBV7-2; 7 bases are shared with TRBD2. The CDR3 spans 17 residues. Losses at the gene ends were 2 bases for V and 1 base for J; bases not matched to a gene: 7. From germline, CDR1 is SGHTA and CDR2 FQGNSA. The CDR3 DNA is TGTGCCAGCAGCTTATTCGGAGGCGGGGGGAACACCGGGGAGCTGTTTTTT. Residues: CASSLFGGGGNTGELFF.

This chain links TRBV19 with TRBJ2-1; D is ambiguous. Germline V gives CDR1 LNHDA, CDR2 SQIVND (reference sequence). V was trimmed by 4 bases and J by 6 bases, leaving 13 bases between them. The CDR3 loop spans 14 amino acids. CDR3: CASSTHAQSNEQFF. The CDR3 DNA sequence: TGTGCCAGTAGTACCCATGCACAGAGCAATGAGCAGTTCTTC.

V is TRBV10-3 and J is TRBJ2-5; 12 bases align to TRBD2. In germline, CDR1 is ENHRY, CDR2 SYGVKD. The CDR3 loop spans 16 amino acids. Unmatched junction bases numbered 6, after V lost 2 bases and J lost 5 bases. CDR3 sequence reads: CAISEGLAGGSETQYF. DNA for the CDR3: TGTGCCATCAGTGAGGGGCTAGCGGGGGGGTCGGAGACCCAGTACTTC.

The V gene is TRBV10-3, the J gene TRBJ1-1; no firm D call. Germline-derived CDR1 and CDR2 are ENHRY and SYGVKD. The CDR3 sequence is 12 residues long. Trimming removed 1 base from V and 7 bases from J, with 7 bases in between. CDR3 bases: TGTGCCATCAGTGAGTACTCAGGTGAAGCTTTCTTT. It specifies CAISEYSGEAFF.

V gene TRBV5-1 combines with J gene TRBJ1-3; D possibly corresponds to TRBD1 (6 bases). The germline gives CDR1 SGHRS, CDR2 YFSETQ. V lost 4 bases and J 0 bases, leaving 14 bases between the germline ends. CDR3 size: 16 residues. This chain's CDR3 is CASSRYRVGSGNTIYF. CDR3 bases: TGCGCCAGCAGCCGATACAGGGTCGGCTCTGGAAACACCATATATTTT.

This clone was observed a few times. The rearrangement uses TRBV5-1 and TRBJ2-7, with TRBD2 identical over 12 bases. The CDR3 runs to 17 residues. Looked up from germline, CDR1 is SGHRS and CDR2 is YFSETQ. Unmatched junction bases numbered 8, after V lost 4 bases and J lost 0 bases. The CDR3 DNA reads TGCGCCAGCAGCCCGGGACTAGCGGGTGACGCCTCCTACGAGCAGTACTTC. Its protein is CASSPGLAGDASYEQYF.

The genes are TRBV7-2 and TRBJ1-6; no clear D gene. The V end lost 5 bases, the J end lost 3 bases, and 14 bases lay between the germline ends. Germline V CDR1 and CDR2: SGHTA, FQGNSA. The CDR3 totals 16 residues. CDR3 nucleotide sequence: TGTGCCAGCAGCCAGGCCGCAGGATACTATAATTCACCCCTCCACTTT. As protein: CASSQAAGYYNSPLHF.

This clone was seen only once. The gene calls are TRBV7-2 and TRBJ2-5; tentative D call: TRBD2 (6 bases). The V gene lost 0 bases and the J gene lost 4 bases, with 12 bases spanning the gap. Germline CDR1 reads SGHTA; CDR2 reads FQGNSA. The CDR3 covers 15 residues. CDR3 sequence: CASSLARDGGETQYF. The CDR3 coding sequence is TGTGCCAGCAGCTTAGCCAGGGACGGGGGAGAGACCCAGTACTTC.

The CDR3 DNA reads TGTGCCACCAGCAGAGACACAGGGTACAATGAGCAGTTCTTC. Protein sequence: CATSRDTGYNEQFF. The V call is TRBV15, the J call TRBJ2-1; maybe TRBD1 (6 bases). Germline values: CDR1 LNHNV, CDR2 YYDKDF (reference sequence). The CDR3 runs 14 residues. The V end lost 0 bases, the J end lost 4 bases, and 7 bases lay between the germline ends.

V usage is TRBV2 and J usage is TRBJ1-1; a possible D gene is TRBD1 (6 bases). The germline V gene has CDR1 SNHLY and CDR2 FYNNEI. The CDR3 sequence is 12 residues long. V lost 8 bases, J lost 9 bases, and 16 bases lay in between. The CDR3 DNA is TGTGCCAGCGACACAGGGATACCACAAGCTTTCTTT. Translating it yields CASDTGIPQAFF.

As regards this clone: Germline is not matched at one junction end, which may reflect a read error. This sequence joins TRBV29-1 and TRBJ1-2; D gene uncertain. Germline lookup yields CDR1 SQVTM and CDR2 ANQGSEA. CDR3 length: 14 residues. The CDR3 region has the DNA TGCAGCGTTGAAGGCGGCGGGGAGAACTATGACTACACCTTC. Translated, it gives CSVEGGGENYDYTF.